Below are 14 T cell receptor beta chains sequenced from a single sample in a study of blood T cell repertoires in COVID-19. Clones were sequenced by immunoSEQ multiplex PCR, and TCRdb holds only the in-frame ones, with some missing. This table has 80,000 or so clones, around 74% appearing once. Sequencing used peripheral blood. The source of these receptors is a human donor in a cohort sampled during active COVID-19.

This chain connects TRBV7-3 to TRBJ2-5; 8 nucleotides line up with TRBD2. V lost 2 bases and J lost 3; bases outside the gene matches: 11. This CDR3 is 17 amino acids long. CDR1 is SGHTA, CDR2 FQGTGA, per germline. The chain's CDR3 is CASSLCQLGLGEETQYF. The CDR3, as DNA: TGTGCCAGCAGCTTATGCCAGCTGGGACTAGGGGAAGAGACCCAGTACTTC.

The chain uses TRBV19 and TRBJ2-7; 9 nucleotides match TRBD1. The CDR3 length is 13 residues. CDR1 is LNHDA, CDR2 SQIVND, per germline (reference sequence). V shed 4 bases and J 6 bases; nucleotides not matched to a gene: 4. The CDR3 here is CASSRDRASEQYF. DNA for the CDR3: TGTGCCAGTAGTAGGGACAGGGCCTCCGAGCAGTACTTC.

The CDR3 coding sequence is TGTGCCAGCAGTGATGCACAGGGGGGTAGCAATCAGCCCCAGCATTTT. It translates to CASSDAQGGSNQPQHF. The chain joins TRBV6-4 to TRBJ1-5; 8 bases agree with TRBD1. The J segment lost 0 bases and the V segment lost 3 bases, leaving 4 bases of the junction unmatched. Germline V gene data show CDR1 as MRHNA and CDR2 as SNTAGT. This CDR3 has 16 amino acids.

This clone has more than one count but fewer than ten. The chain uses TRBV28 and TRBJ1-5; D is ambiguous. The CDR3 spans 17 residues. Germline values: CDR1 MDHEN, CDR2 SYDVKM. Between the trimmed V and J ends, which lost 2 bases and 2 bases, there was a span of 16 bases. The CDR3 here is CASSLAPEVLGNQPQHF. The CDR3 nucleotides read TGTGCCAGCAGTTTAGCACCGGAGGTTTTGGGCAATCAGCCCCAGCATTTT.

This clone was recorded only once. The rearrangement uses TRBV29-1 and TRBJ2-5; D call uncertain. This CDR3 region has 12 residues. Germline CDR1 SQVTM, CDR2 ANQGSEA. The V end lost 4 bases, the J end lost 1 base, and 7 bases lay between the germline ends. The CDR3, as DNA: TGCAGCGTTGGCAGGCCCCAAGAGACCCAGTACTTC. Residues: CSVGRPQETQYF.

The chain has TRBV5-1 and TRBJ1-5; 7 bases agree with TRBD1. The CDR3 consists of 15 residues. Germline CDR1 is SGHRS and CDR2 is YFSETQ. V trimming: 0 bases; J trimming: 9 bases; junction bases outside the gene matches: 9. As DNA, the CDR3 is TGCGCCAGCAGCTTGGACTCGCAGGGGGTAGGGCCCCAGCATTTT. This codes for CASSLDSQGVGPQHF. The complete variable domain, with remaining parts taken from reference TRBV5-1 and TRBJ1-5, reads KAGVTQTPRYLIKTRGQQVTLSCSPISGHRSVSWYQQTPGQGLQFLFEYFSETQRNKGNFPGRFSGRQFSNSRSEMNVSTLELGDSALYLCASSLDSQGVGPQHFGDGTRLSIL.

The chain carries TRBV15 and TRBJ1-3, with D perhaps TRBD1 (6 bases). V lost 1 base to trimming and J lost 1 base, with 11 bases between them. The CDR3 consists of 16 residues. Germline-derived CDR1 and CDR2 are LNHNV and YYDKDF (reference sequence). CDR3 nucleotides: TGTGCCACCAGCAGAGGGGCAGGGGCTTCTGGAAACACCATATATTTT. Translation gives CATSRGAGASGNTIYF.

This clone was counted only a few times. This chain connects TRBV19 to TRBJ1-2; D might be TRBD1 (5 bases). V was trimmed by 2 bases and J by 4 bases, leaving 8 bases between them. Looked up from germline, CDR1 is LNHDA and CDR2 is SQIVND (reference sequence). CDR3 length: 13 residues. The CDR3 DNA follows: TGTGCCAGTAGTATAACAGGTGCCTATGGCTACACCTTC. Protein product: CASSITGAYGYTF.

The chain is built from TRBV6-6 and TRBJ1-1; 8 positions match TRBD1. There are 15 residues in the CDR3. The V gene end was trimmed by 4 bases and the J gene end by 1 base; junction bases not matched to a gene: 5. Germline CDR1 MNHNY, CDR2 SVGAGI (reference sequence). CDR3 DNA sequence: TGTGCCAGCAGTTCCTTCGACAGGGGGAACACTGAAGCTTTCTTT. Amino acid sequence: CASSSFDRGNTEAFF.

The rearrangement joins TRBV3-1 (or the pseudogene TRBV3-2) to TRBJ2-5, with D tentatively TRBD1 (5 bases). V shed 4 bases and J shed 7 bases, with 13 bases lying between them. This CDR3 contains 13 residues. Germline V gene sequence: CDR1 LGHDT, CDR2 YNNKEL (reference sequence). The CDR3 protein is CASSLDSRATQYF. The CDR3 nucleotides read TGTGCCAGCAGCCTGGATAGCAGGGCGACCCAGTACTTC.

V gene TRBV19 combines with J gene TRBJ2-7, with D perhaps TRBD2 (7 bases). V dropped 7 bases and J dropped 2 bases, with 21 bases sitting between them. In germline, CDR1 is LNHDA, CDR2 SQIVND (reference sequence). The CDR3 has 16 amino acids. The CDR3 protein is CASTEGGDQSAYEQYF. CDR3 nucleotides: TGTGCCAGTACCGAAGGGGGGGACCAGAGCGCCTACGAGCAGTACTTC.

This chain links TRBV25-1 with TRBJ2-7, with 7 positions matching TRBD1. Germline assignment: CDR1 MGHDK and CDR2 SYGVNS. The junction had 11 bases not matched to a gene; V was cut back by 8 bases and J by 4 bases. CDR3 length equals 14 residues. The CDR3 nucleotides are TGTGCCAGCGAAAAACAGGGGATCGAGTACGAGCAGTACTTC. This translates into CASEKQGIEYEQYF.

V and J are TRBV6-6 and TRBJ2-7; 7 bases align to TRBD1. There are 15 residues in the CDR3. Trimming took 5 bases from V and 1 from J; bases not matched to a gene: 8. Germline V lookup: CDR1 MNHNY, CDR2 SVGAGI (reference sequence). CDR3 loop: CASSAVDRVSYEQYF. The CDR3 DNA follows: TGTGCCAGCAGTGCAGTAGACAGGGTTTCCTACGAGCAGTACTTC.

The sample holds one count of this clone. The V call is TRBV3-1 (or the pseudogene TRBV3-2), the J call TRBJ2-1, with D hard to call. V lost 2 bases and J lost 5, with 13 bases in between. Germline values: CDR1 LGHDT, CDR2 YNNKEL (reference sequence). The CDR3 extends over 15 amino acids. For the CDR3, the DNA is TGTGCCAGCAGCCAAAGGTCCAGGCTTAACAATGAGCAGTTCTTC. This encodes CASSQRSRLNNEQFF.